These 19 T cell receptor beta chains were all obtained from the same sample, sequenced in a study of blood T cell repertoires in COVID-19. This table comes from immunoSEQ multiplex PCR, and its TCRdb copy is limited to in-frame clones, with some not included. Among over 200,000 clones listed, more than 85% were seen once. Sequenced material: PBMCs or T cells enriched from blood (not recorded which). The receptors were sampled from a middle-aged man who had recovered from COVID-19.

CDR3 in amino acids: CASRLLLSTEAFF. CDR3 coding DNA: TGTGCCAGCCGACTTTTGTTAAGCACTGAAGCTTTCTTT. The genes are TRBV25-1 and TRBJ1-1; D is unresolved. Per the germline V gene, CDR1 is MGHDK and CDR2 is SYGVNS. The CDR3 extends over 13 amino acids. Trimming shortened V by 8 bases and J by 4 bases, and 14 bases separated the two germline ends.

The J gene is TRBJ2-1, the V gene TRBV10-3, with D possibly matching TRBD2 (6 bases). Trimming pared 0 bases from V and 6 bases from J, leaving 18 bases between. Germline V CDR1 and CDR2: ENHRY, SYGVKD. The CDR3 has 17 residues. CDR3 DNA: TGTGCCATCAGTGAGTCGATACTCGGGAGTGAAAGCAATGAGCAGTTCTTC. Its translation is CAISESILGSESNEQFF.

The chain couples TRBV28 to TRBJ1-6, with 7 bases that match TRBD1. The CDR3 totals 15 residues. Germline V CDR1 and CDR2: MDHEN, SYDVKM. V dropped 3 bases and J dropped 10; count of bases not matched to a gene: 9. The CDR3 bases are TGTGCCAGCAGTTTGGGCGACAGGGTATACTCACCCCTCCACTTT. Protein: CASSLGDRVYSPLHF.

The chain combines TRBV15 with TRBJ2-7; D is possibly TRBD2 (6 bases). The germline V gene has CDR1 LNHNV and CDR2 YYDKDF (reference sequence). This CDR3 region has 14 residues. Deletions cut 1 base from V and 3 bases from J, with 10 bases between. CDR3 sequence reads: CATSRVRGVYEQYF. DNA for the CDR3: TGTGCCACCAGCAGAGTGCGGGGTGTCTACGAGCAGTACTTC.

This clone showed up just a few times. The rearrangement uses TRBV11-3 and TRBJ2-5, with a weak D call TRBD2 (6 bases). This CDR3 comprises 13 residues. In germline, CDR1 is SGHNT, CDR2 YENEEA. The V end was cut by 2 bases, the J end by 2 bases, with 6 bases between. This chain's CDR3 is CASSLSGQETQYF. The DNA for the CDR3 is TGTGCCAGCAGCTTAAGCGGGCAAGAGACCCAGTACTTC.

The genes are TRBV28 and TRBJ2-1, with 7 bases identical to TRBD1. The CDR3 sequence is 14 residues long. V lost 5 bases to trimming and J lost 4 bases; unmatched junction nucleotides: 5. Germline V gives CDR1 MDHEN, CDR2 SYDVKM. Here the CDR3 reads CASSLPDRYNEQFF. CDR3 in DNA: TGTGCCAGCAGTCTCCCGGACAGGTACAATGAGCAGTTCTTC.

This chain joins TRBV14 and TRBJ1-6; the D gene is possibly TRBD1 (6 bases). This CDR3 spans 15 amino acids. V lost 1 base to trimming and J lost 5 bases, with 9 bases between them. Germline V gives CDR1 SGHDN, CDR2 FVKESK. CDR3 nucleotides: TGTGCCAGCAGCCAAGGACAGGTCCATAATTCACCCCTCCACTTT. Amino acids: CASSQGQVHNSPLHF.

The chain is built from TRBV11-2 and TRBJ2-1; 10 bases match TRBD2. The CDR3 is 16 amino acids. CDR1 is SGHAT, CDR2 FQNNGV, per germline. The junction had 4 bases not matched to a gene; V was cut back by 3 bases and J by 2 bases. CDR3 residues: CASSFLAGETYNEQFF. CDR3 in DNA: TGTGCCAGCAGCTTCCTAGCGGGGGAAACCTACAATGAGCAGTTCTTC.

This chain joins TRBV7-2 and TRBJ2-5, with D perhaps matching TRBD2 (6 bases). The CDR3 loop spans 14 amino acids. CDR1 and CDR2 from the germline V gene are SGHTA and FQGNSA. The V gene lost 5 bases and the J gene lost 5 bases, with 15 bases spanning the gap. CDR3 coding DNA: TGTGCCAGCAGCCGCGGACTAATATCTGAGACCCAGTACTTC. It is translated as CASSRGLISETQYF. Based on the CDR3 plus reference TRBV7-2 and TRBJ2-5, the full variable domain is GAGVSQSPSNKVTEKGKDVELRCDPISGHTALYWYRQSLGQGLEFLIYFQGNSAPDKSGLPSDRFSAERTGGSVSTLTIQRTQQEDSAVYLCASSRGLISETQYFGPGTRLLVL.

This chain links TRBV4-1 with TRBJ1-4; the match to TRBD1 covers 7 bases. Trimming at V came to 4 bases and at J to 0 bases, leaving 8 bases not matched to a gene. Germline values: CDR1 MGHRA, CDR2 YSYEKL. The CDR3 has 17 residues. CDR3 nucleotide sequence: TGCGCCAGCAGCCCACGGACAGGCATGGCAACTAATGAAAAACTGTTTTTT. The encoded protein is CASSPRTGMATNEKLFF.

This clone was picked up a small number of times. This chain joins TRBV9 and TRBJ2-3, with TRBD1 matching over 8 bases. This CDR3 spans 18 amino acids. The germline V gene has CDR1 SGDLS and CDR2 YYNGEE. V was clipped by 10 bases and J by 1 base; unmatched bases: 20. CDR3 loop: CADSRQGARSSGTDTQYF. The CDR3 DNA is TGTGCCGACAGTAGGCAGGGGGCTAGGTCTAGCGGCACAGATACGCAGTATTTT.

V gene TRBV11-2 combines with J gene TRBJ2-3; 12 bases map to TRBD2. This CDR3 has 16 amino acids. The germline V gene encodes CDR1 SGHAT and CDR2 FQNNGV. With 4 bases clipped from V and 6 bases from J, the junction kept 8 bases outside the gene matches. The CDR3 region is CASSWVTSGSSDTQYF. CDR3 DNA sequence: TGTGCCAGCAGCTGGGTGACTAGCGGGAGTAGCGATACGCAGTATTTT.

CDR3: CASSSQTGGYEQYF. CDR3 nucleotide sequence: TGCGCCAGCAGCTCGCAGACAGGGGGATACGAGCAGTACTTC. J is TRBJ2-7 and V is TRBV5-1, with TRBD1 identical over 9 bases. V lost 3 bases to trimming and J lost 4 bases; unmatched junction nucleotides: 5. This CDR3 comprises 14 residues. Germline V CDR1 and CDR2: SGHRS, YFSETQ.

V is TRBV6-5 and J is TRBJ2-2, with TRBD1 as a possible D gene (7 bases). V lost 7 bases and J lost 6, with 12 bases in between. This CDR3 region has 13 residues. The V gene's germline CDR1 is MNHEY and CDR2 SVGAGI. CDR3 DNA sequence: TGTGCCAGCACCACAGGGGAGGCCGGGGAGCTGTTTTTT. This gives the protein CASTTGEAGELFF.

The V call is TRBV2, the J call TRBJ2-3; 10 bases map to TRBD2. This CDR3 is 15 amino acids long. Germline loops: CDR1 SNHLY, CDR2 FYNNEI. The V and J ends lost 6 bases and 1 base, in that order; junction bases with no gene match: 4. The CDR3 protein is CASRAGTSGTDTQYF. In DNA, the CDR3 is TGTGCCAGCAGGGCCGGGACTAGCGGCACAGATACGCAGTATTTT.

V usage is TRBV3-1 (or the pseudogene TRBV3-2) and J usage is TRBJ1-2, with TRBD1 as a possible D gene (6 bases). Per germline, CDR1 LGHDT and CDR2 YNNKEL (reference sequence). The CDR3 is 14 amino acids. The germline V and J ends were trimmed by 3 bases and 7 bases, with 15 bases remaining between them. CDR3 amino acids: CASSHHGGGSGYTF. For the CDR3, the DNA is TGTGCCAGCAGCCACCATGGGGGGGGCTCTGGCTACACCTTC.

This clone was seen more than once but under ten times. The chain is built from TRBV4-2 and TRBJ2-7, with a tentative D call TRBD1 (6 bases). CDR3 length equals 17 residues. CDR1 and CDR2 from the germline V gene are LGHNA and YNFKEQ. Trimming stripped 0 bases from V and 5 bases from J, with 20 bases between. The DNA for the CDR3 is TGTGCCAGCAGCCAAGAGGCGACACAGGGAGATATCCACGAGCAGTACTTC. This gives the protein CASSQEATQGDIHEQYF.

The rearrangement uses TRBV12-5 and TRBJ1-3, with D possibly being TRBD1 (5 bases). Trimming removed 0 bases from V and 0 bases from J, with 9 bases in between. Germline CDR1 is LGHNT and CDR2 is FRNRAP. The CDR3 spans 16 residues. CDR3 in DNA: TGTGCTAGTGGTTTGGTTTCCGGGGGCTCTGGAAACACCATATATTTT. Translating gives CASGLVSGGSGNTIYF.

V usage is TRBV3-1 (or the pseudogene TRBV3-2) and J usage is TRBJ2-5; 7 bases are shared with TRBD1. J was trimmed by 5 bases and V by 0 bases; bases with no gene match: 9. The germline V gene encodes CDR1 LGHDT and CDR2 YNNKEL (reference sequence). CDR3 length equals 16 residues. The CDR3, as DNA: TGTGCCAGCAGCCAAGATCGGTTAGGGGGCGTGGAGACCCAGTACTTC. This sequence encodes CASSQDRLGGVETQYF.